This T cell receptor (beta chain) came from a study of post-analysis software for immune sequencing data. Study-level findings and limits: Controls had lower frequencies than patients of four or five TRBV segments, which included TRBV5-6, TRBV5-1 and TRBV20-1.

Worth noting for this clonotype: Its antigen remains unknown.

The CDR3 sequence is 16 residues long. Germline lookup yields CDR1 KGHDR and CDR2 SFDVKD. With V trimmed by 0 bases and J by 6 bases, 2 bases remained unmatched. Unique molecular identifiers tagged the TCR beta cDNA libraries. TCRdb itself ran the PCR reads through MiXCR, one entry per CDR3 protein. The table lists 700,000 to 900,000 distinct CDR3 sequences, 46% of them singletons, with 4.9% in the top ten. The chain couples TRBV24-1 to TRBJ2-1, with 12 bases identical to TRBD2. Sequencing was performed on blood. The receptor was derived from a girl between 5 and 17 years old with multiple sclerosis. CDR3 sequence reads: CATSDLRLAGVNEQFF. The CDR3 nucleotides are TGTGCCACCAGTGATTTGCGACTAGCGGGGGTCAATGAGCAGTTCTTC.